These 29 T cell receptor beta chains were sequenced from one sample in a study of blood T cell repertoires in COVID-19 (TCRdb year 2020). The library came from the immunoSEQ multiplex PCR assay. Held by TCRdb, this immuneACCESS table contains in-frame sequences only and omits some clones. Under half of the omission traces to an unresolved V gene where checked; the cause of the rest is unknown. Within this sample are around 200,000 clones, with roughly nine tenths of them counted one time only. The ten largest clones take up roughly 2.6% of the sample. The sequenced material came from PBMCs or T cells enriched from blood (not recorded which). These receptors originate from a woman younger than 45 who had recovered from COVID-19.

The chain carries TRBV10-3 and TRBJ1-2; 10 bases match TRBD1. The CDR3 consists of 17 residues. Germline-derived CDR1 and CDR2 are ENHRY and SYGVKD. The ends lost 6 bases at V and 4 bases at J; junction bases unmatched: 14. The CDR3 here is CAIRPGTGASAGYGYTF. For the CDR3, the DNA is TGTGCCATCAGGCCCGGGACAGGGGCTTCAGCGGGCTATGGCTACACCTTC.

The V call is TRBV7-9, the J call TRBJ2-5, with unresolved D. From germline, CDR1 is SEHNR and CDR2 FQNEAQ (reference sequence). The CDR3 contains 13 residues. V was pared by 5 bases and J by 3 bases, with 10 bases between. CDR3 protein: CASSPYRKETQYF. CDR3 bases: TGTGCCAGCAGCCCCTACCGAAAAGAGACCCAGTACTTC.

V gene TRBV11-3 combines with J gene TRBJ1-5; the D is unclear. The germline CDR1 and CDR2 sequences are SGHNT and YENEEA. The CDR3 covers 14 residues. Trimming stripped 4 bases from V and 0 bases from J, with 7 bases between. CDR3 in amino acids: CASSSRYSNQPQHF. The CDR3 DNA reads TGTGCCAGCAGCTCGCGATATAGCAATCAGCCCCAGCATTTT.

The CDR3 DNA follows: TGCGCCAGCAGCCAAGAAACTAGCGGGGTCCCAGATACGCAGTATTTT. Amino acids: CASSQETSGVPDTQYF. The chain uses TRBV4-1 and TRBJ2-3; 10 nucleotides match TRBD2. CDR1 is MGHRA, CDR2 YSYEKL, per germline. V lost 0 bases and J lost 4; bases outside the gene matches: 4. CDR3 length: 16 amino acids.

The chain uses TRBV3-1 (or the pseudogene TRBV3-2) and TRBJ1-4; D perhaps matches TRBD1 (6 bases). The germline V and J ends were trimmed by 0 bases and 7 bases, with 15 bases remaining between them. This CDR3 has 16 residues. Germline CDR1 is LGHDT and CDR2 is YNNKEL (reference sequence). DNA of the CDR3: TGTGCCAGCAGCCAAGATTTGGCGGGGGCGGGTGAAAAACTGTTTTTT. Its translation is CASSQDLAGAGEKLFF.

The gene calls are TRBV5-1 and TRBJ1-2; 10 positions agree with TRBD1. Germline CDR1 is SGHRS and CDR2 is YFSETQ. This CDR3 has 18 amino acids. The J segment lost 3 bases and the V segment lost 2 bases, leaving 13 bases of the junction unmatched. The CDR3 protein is CASSFLPGQGKIDYGYTF. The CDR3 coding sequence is TGCGCCAGCAGCTTCTTACCGGGACAGGGGAAAATTGACTATGGCTACACCTTC.

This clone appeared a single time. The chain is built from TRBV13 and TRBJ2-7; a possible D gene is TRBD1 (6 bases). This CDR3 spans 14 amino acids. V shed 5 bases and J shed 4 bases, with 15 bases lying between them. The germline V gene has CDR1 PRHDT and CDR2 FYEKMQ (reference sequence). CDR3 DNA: TGTGCCAGCAGCCTCCAGGGGTTTGGATACGAGCAGTACTTC. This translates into CASSLQGFGYEQYF.

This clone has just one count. This CDR3 is CASSQDSYEQYF. For the CDR3, the DNA is TGTGCCAGCAGCCAGGACAGCTACGAGCAGTACTTC. The genes are TRBV4-2 and TRBJ2-7; TRBD1 is a possible D gene (6 bases). V lost 3 bases, J lost 3 bases, and 6 bases lay in between. CDR1 is LGHNA and CDR2 is YNFKEQ in the germline V gene. This CDR3 has 12 residues.

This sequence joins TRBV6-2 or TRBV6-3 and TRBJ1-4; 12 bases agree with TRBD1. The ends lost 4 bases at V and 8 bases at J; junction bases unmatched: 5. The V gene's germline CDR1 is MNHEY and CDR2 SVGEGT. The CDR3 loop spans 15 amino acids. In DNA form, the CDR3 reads TGTGCCAGCAGTTGGGACAGGGGGCGAGGAGAAAAACTGTTTTTT. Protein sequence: CASSWDRGRGEKLFF.

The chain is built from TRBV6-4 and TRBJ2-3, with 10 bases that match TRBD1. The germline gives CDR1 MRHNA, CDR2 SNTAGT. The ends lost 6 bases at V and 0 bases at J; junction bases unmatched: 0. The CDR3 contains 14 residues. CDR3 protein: CASRGQGSTDTQYF. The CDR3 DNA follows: TGTGCCAGCAGGGGACAGGGGAGCACAGATACGCAGTATTTT.

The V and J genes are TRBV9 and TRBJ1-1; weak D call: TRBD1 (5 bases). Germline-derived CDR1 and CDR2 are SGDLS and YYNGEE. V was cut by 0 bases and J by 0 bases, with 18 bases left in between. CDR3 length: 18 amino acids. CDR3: CASSVAPIEQVMNTEAFF. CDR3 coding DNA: TGTGCCAGCAGCGTAGCCCCAATTGAACAGGTAATGAACACTGAAGCTTTCTTT.

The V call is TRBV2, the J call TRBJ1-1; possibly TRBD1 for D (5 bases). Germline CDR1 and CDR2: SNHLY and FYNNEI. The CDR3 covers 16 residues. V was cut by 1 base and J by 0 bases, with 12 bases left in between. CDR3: CASSEVGGAMNTEAFF. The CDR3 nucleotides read TGTGCCAGCAGTGAAGTCGGGGGAGCAATGAACACTGAAGCTTTCTTT.

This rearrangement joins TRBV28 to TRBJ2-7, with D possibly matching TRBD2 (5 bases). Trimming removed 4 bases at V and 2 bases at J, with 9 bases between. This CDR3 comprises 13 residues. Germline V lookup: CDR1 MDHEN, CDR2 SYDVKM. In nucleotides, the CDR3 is TGTGCCAGCAGTTGGACTGGGACCTACGAGCAGTACTTC. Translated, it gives CASSWTGTYEQYF.

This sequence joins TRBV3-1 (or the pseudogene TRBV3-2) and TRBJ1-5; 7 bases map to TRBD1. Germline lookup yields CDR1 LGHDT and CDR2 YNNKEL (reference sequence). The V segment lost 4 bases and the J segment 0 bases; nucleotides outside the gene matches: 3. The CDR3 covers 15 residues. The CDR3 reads CASSLGQHSNQPQHF. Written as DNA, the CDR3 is TGTGCCAGCAGCCTGGGACAGCATAGCAATCAGCCCCAGCATTTT.

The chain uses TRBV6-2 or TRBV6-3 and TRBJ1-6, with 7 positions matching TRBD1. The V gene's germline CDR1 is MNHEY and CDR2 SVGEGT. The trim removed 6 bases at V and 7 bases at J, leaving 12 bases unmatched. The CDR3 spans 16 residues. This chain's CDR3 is CASSHLDRDLNSPLHF. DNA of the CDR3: TGTGCCAGCAGCCACCTAGACAGGGATCTGAATTCACCCCTCCACTTT.

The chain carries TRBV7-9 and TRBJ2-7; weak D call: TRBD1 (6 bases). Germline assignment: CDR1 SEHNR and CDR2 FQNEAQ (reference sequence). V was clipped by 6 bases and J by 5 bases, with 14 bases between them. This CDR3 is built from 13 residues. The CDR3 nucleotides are TGTGCCAGCAGTTCCAGGGGCCCAGACGAGCAGTACTTC. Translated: CASSSRGPDEQYF.

The CDR3 protein is CASSRDRVNEKLFF. The CDR3 DNA reads TGCGCCAGCAGCCGGGACAGGGTAAATGAAAAACTGTTTTTT. The chain is built from TRBV4-3 and TRBJ1-4; 9 nucleotides align to TRBD1. The V gene end was trimmed by 4 bases and the J gene end by 5 bases; junction bases not matched to a gene: 2. CDR1 is LGHNA and CDR2 is YSLEER in the germline V gene. The CDR3 totals 14 residues.

The CDR3 protein is CASSQGTSGGAREQFF. The CDR3 DNA is TGTGCCAGCAGCCAAGGGACTAGCGGGGGGGCCCGGGAGCAGTTCTTC. V usage is TRBV3-1 (or the pseudogene TRBV3-2) and J usage is TRBJ2-1, with 15 bases that match TRBD2. The V and J ends lost 1 base and 10 bases, in that order; junction bases with no gene match: 5. Germline CDR1 is LGHDT and CDR2 is YNNKEL (reference sequence). The CDR3 covers 16 residues.

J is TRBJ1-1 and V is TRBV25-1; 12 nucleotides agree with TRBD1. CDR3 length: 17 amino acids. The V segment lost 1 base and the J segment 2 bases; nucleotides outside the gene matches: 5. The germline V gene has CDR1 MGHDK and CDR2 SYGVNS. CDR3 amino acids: CASSESGQGAFNTEAFF. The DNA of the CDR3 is TGTGCCAGCAGTGAATCGGGACAGGGGGCCTTTAACACTGAAGCTTTCTTT.

The CDR3 loop reads CASSPGAGLNEQFF. The DNA of the CDR3 is TGCGCCAGCAGCCCTGGGGCAGGGTTGAATGAGCAGTTCTTC. The J gene is TRBJ2-1, the V gene TRBV5-1; D may be TRBD1 (5 bases). V dropped 4 bases and J dropped 7 bases, with 15 bases sitting between them. The CDR3 has 14 residues. CDR1 and CDR2 (germline): SGHRS, YFSETQ.

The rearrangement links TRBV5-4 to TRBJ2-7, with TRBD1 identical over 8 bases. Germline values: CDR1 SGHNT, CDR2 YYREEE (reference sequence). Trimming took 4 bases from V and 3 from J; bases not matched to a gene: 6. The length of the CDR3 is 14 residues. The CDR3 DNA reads TGTGCCAGCAGCCCGACAGGGGCCTTCTACGAGCAGTACTTC. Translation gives CASSPTGAFYEQYF.

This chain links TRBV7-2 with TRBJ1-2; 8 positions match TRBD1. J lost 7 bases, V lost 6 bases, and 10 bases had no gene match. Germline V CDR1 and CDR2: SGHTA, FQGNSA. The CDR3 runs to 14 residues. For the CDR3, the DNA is TGTGCCAGCAGATCAGGGGGCGCACGGCTTGGCTACACCTTC. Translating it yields CASRSGGARLGYTF. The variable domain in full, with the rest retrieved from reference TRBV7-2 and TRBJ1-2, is GAGVSQSPSNKVTEKGKDVELRCDPISGHTALYWYRQSLGQGLEFLIYFQGNSAPDKSGLPSDRFSAERTGGSVSTLTIQRTQQEDSAVYLCASRSGGARLGYTFGSGTRLTVV.

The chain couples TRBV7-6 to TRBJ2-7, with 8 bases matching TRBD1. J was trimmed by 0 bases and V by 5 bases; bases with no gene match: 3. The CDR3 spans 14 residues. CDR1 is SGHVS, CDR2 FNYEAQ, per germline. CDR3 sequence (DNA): TGTGCCAGCAGCCTCGGGACAGGCTCCTACGAGCAGTACTTC. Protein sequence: CASSLGTGSYEQYF. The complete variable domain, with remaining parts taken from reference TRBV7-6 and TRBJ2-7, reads GAGVSQSPRYKVTKRGQDVALRCDPISGHVSLYWYRQALGQGPEFLTYFNYEAQQDKSGLPNDRFSAERPEGSISTLTIQRTEQRDSAMYRCASSLGTGSYEQYFGPGTRLTVT.

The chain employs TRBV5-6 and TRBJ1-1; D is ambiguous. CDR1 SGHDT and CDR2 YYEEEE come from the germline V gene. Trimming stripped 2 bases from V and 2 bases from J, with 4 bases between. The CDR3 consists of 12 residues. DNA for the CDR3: TGTGCCAGCAGCTTTCTCAACACTGAAGCTTTCTTT. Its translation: CASSFLNTEAFF.

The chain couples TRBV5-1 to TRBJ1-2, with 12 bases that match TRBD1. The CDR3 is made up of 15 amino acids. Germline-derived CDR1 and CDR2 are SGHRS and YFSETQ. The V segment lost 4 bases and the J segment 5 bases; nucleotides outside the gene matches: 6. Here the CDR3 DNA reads TGCGCCAGCAGCACAGGGACAGGGGGCGTTTATGGCTACACCTTC. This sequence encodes CASSTGTGGVYGYTF.

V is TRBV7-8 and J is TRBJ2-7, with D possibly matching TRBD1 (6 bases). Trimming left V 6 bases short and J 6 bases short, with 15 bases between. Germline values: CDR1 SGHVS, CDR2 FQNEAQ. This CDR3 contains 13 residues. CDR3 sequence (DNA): TGTGCCAGCAGACTAGGGGGTGCCATCGAGCAGTACTTC. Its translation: CASRLGGAIEQYF.

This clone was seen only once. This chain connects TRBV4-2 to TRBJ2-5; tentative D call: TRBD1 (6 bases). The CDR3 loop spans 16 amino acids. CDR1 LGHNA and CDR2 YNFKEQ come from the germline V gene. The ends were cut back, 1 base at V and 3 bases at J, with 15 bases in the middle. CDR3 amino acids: CASSQVNRVREETQYF. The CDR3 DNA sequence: TGTGCCAGCAGCCAAGTGAACAGGGTAAGGGAAGAGACCCAGTACTTC.

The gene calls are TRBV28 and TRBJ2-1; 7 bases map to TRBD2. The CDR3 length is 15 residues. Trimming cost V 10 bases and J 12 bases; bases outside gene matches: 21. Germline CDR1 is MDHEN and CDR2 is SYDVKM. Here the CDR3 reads CATLEGAGPEGGQFF. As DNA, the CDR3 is TGTGCCACCCTTGAAGGAGCGGGACCGGAAGGCGGGCAGTTCTTC.

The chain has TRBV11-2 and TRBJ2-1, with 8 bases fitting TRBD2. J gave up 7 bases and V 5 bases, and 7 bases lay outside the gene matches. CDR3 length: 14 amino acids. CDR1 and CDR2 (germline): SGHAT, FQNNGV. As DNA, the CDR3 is TGTGCCAGCAGCCCCAGACAGCGGGGGAATGAGCAGTTCTTC. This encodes CASSPRQRGNEQFF.